Below are 8 T cell receptor beta chains sequenced from a single sample in a study of shared clonotypes between healthy human individuals. Clones were sequenced by immunoSEQ multiplex PCR, and TCRdb holds only the in-frame ones, with some missing. The table shows around 500,000 clones, with around four fifths occurring only once. The sample was PBMCs. The source is a woman aged 40 to 50 in good health. Some clones in this sample may be carry-over from other donors' samples.

Points on this clone: This may arise from a read error, as a much more abundant clone is one base away. CDR3 nucleotide sequence: TGCGCCAGCAGCCAGGCCTACGAGCAGTACTTC. It translates to CASSQAYEQYF. The gene calls are TRBV4-1 and TRBJ2-7, with unresolved D. Between the trimmed V and J ends, which lost 3 bases and 2 bases, there was a span of 2 bases. This CDR3 comprises 11 residues. Germline V lookup: CDR1 MGHRA, CDR2 YSYEKL.

This clone has only a few counts. The rearrangement links TRBV18 to TRBJ2-7; D gene unclear. The V end lost 3 bases, the J end lost 2 bases, and 17 bases lay between the germline ends. The CDR3 runs to 16 residues. The germline CDR1 and CDR2 sequences are KGHSH and LQKENI. The CDR3 loop is CASSPYIWTDPYEQYF. As DNA, the CDR3 is TGTGCCAGCTCACCTTATATCTGGACCGATCCCTACGAGCAGTACTTC.

The chain recombines TRBV4-3 with TRBJ2-7; 8 bases align to TRBD2. With V trimmed by 4 bases and J by 3 bases, 11 bases remained unmatched. The germline V gene has CDR1 LGHNA and CDR2 YSLEER. There are 16 residues in the CDR3. CDR3 region: CASSRATGGGYYEQYF. CDR3 sequence (DNA): TGCGCCAGCAGCCGAGCAACGGGGGGGGGATACTACGAGCAGTACTTC.

The V and J genes are TRBV5-5 and TRBJ1-5; 9 positions match TRBD1. This CDR3 has 15 residues. The V gene end was trimmed by 6 bases and the J gene end by 2 bases; junction bases not matched to a gene: 6. Germline V gene lookup returns CDR1 SGHKS and CDR2 YYEKEE (reference sequence). The CDR3 DNA sequence: TGTGCCAGCACCCCTGGGGACAGGGGCAATCAGCCCCAGCATTTT. Translated, it gives CASTPGDRGNQPQHF.

This clone was picked up a small number of times. The chain joins TRBV18 to TRBJ1-2, with 10 bases aligning to TRBD1. This CDR3 region has 15 residues. After removal of 3 bases from V and 11 bases from J, the junction contained 12 bases not matched to a gene. Germline lookup yields CDR1 KGHSH and CDR2 LQKENI. The CDR3 DNA is TGTGCCAGCTCACCGGGACAGGGGAGTTTTGGATTTTACACCTTC. Amino acid sequence: CASSPGQGSFGFYTF. Full variable domain (missing parts from reference TRBV18 and TRBJ1-2): NAGVMQNPRHLVRRRGQEARLRCSPMKGHSHVYWYRQLPEEGLKFMVYLQKENIIDESGMPKERFSAEFPKEGPSILRIQQVVRGDSAAYFCASSPGQGSFGFYTFGSGTRLTVV.

V and J are TRBV5-8 and TRBJ2-3, with TRBD2 identical over 8 bases. The germline CDR1 and CDR2 sequences are SGHTS and YDEGEE. V trimming: 1 base; J trimming: 5 bases; junction bases outside the gene matches: 9. There are 16 residues in the CDR3. In DNA form, the CDR3 reads TGTGCCAGCAGCTTGAGAACCAGCGGGAGTGTAGATACGCAGTATTTT. Encoded protein: CASSLRTSGSVDTQYF.

The chain uses TRBV18 and TRBJ2-7; either TRBD1 or TRBD2 may fit D (7 bases each). V was pared by 6 bases and J by 1 base, with 19 bases between. The CDR3 is made up of 16 amino acids. Germline CDR1 reads KGHSH; CDR2 reads LQKENI. In nucleotides, the CDR3 is TGTGCCAGCTCCCTCAGCGGGACAGTTAGTTCCTACGAGCAGTACTTC. Its translation is CASSLSGTVSSYEQYF.

V is TRBV5-1 and J is TRBJ1-1; the D gene is possibly TRBD1 (5 bases). Trimming removed 0 bases at V and 0 bases at J, with 9 bases between. This CDR3 is 15 amino acids long. Germline V gene sequence: CDR1 SGHRS, CDR2 YFSETQ. CDR3 sequence (DNA): TGCGCCAGCAGCTTGGGGGGGAGCATGAACACTGAAGCTTTCTTT. Encoded protein: CASSLGGSMNTEAFF. The whole variable domain, filled in from reference TRBV5-1 and TRBJ1-1, reads KAGVTQTPRYLIKTRGQQVTLSCSPISGHRSVSWYQQTPGQGLQFLFEYFSETQRNKGNFPGRFSGRQFSNSRSEMNVSTLELGDSALYLCASSLGGSMNTEAFFGQGTRLTVV.